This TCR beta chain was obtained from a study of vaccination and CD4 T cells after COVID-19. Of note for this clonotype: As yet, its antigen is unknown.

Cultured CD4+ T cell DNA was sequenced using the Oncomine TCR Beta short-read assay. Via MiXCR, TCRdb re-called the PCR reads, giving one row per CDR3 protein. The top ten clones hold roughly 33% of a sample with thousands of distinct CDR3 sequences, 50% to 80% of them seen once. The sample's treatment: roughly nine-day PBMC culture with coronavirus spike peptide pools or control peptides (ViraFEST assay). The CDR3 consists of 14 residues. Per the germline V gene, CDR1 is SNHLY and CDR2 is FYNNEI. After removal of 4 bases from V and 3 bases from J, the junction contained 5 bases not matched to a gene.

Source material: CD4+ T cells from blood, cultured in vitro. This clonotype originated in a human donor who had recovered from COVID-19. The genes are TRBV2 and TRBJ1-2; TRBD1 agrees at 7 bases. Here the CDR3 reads CASSGDRMDYGYTF. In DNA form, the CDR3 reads TGTGCCAGCAGTGGGGACAGAATGGACTATGGCTACACCTTC.